This TCR beta chain originates from a study of blood T cells in healthy people across ages. Alongside a J-beta primer mix, a sample-barcoded 5' primer served in a second PCR lasting about 7 to 11 cycles. TCRdb re-analysed the 5' RACE reads in MiXCR, keeping a single row per CDR3 protein. The repertoire has around 900,000 distinct CDR3 sequences, 25% to 35% of them found once; the top ten carry about 18%. The CDR3 covers 14 residues. Germline values: CDR1 MNHEY, CDR2 SMNVEV (reference sequence). Trimming removed 6 bases from V and 4 bases from J, with 16 bases in between. Sequencing was carried out using blood. This chain links TRBV27 with TRBJ2-7, with D hard to call. This clonotype originated in a woman older than 75 in good health. CDR3 bases: TGTGCCAGCAGCCGGGCCGACGGCGGATACGAGCAGTACTTC. Amino acid sequence: CASSRADGGYEQYF.